These 14 T cell receptor beta chains originate from one sample sequenced in a study of shared clonotypes between healthy human individuals. Produced via immunoSEQ multiplex PCR; TCRdb's table is partial and in-frame only. The repertoire holds 2,100,000 or so clones, with almost 96% as singletons. Specimen: naive CD4+ T cells sorted from blood. Described subset: CD45RA+ positively selected. The receptors were sampled from a man younger than 35 in good health.

This chain joins TRBV2 and TRBJ2-1; a possible D gene is TRBD2 (6 bases). The CDR3 has 11 amino acids. CDR1 SNHLY and CDR2 FYNNEI come from the germline V gene. The V and J ends lost 6 bases and 9 bases respectively, with 9 bases between them. In nucleotides, the CDR3 is TGTGCCAGCAGGGTACTAGCTGAGCAGTTCTTC. Amino acids: CASRVLAEQFF.

The chain recombines TRBV10-3 with TRBJ2-1; 11 bases are shared with TRBD1. Germline assignment: CDR1 ENHRY and CDR2 SYGVKD. This CDR3 has 13 amino acids. V dropped 7 bases and J dropped 8; count of bases not matched to a gene: 4. The CDR3 sequence: CAITPGQGDEQFF. CDR3 nucleotide sequence: TGTGCCATCACTCCGGGACAGGGGGATGAGCAGTTCTTC.

The CDR3 here is CASSLVVLGVRTRDTQYF. The DNA of the CDR3 is TGTGCCAGCAGCTTAGTAGTTCTCGGCGTTAGGACTAGGGATACGCAGTATTTT. The V and J genes are TRBV7-2 and TRBJ2-3, with 7 bases matching TRBD2. The germline V gene encodes CDR1 SGHTA and CDR2 FQGNSA. Trimming took 1 base from V and 6 from J; bases not matched to a gene: 16. This CDR3 contains 18 residues.

The V and J genes are TRBV4-1 and TRBJ2-1; D gene ambiguous. Germline assignment: CDR1 MGHRA and CDR2 YSYEKL. CDR3 length equals 13 residues. V was clipped by 7 bases and J by 6 bases, with 13 bases between them. The CDR3 DNA reads TGCGCCAGCACGGATAGAGACCCCAATGAGCAGTTCTTC. Protein: CASTDRDPNEQFF.

This chain joins TRBV9 and TRBJ2-2; maybe TRBD1 (6 bases). Per germline, CDR1 SGDLS and CDR2 YYNGEE. The V end lost 4 bases, the J end lost 5 bases, and 15 bases lay between the germline ends. This CDR3 has 15 residues. CDR3 amino acids: CASSLEQGRTGELFF. CDR3 bases: TGTGCCAGCAGCCTAGAACAGGGAAGGACCGGGGAGCTGTTTTTT.

The chain joins TRBV6-5 to TRBJ2-7, with D tentatively TRBD2 (6 bases). The CDR3 has 15 residues. Germline V gene data show CDR1 as MNHEY and CDR2 as SVGAGI. Trimming left V 6 bases short and J 0 bases short, with 15 bases between. The CDR3 is CASRRLVLSSYEQYF. The CDR3 DNA reads TGTGCCAGCAGAAGACTAGTGTTGAGCTCCTACGAGCAGTACTTC.

The chain has TRBV2 and TRBJ1-2, with D uncertain. The ends were cut back, 6 bases at V and 1 base at J, with 15 bases in the middle. The CDR3 loop spans 15 amino acids. CDR1 is SNHLY, CDR2 FYNNEI, per germline. The CDR3 reads CASRAEVGFNYGYTF. The CDR3 DNA sequence: TGTGCCAGCAGGGCGGAGGTGGGGTTTAACTATGGCTACACCTTC. The complete variable domain, with remaining parts taken from reference TRBV2 and TRBJ1-2, reads EPEVTQTPSHQVTQMGQEVILRCVPISNHLYFYWYRQILGQKVEFLVSFYNNEISEKSEIFDDQFSVERPDGSNFTLKIRSTKLEDSAMYFCASRAEVGFNYGYTFGSGTRLTVV.

The rearrangement links TRBV28 to TRBJ1-1; no firm D call. The ends were cut back, 4 bases at V and 4 bases at J, with 13 bases in the middle. The CDR3 sequence is 14 residues long. Germline lookup yields CDR1 MDHEN and CDR2 SYDVKM. Here the CDR3 reads CASSSHPAGTEAFF. The CDR3 nucleotides are TGTGCCAGCAGTTCCCATCCGGCCGGCACTGAAGCTTTCTTT.

This sequence joins TRBV5-6 and TRBJ2-5; TRBD2 matches 14 bases. From germline, CDR1 is SGHDT and CDR2 YYEEEE. Trimming cost V 5 bases and J 1 base; bases outside gene matches: 4. This CDR3 contains 16 residues. Here the CDR3 DNA reads TGTGCCAGCAGACCTGGACTAGCGGGAGGCCAAGAGACCCAGTACTTC. Translated, it gives CASRPGLAGGQETQYF.

The chain has TRBV30 and TRBJ2-1, with D perhaps TRBD1 or TRBD2 (5 bases each). The V end lost 2 bases, the J end lost 0 bases, and 14 bases lay between the germline ends. Germline V lookup: CDR1 GTSNPN, CDR2 SVGIG (reference sequence). The CDR3 consists of 16 residues. The CDR3 nucleotides are TGTGCCTGGAGTTACCCAACGGGGCTCTCCTACAATGAGCAGTTCTTC. This sequence encodes CAWSYPTGLSYNEQFF.

The chain recombines TRBV2 with TRBJ1-4, with a possible D match to TRBD1 (6 bases). V lost 10 bases, J lost 5 bases, and 17 bases lay in between. This CDR3 is built from 14 residues. Looked up from germline, CDR1 is SNHLY and CDR2 is FYNNEI. As DNA, the CDR3 is TGTGCCACACTAAACAGGGAGGGGAATGAAAAACTGTTTTTT. It is translated as CATLNREGNEKLFF.

The table lists this clone with a count of one. V gene TRBV6-5 combines with J gene TRBJ2-1; 8 positions agree with TRBD1. Trimming cost V 5 bases and J 8 bases; bases outside gene matches: 5. Germline assignment: CDR1 MNHEY and CDR2 SVGAGI. This CDR3 spans 13 amino acids. The CDR3 nucleotides read TGTGCCAGCAGTCCGCAGGGGGCCCATGAGCAGTTCTTC. This codes for CASSPQGAHEQFF.

The CDR3 protein is CASSQDHSFPAYEQYF. The CDR3 bases are TGTGCCAGCAGCCAAGATCATTCCTTTCCCGCCTACGAGCAGTACTTC. The chain recombines TRBV4-2 with TRBJ2-7; D not resolved. The germline gives CDR1 LGHNA, CDR2 YNFKEQ. Trimming removed 0 bases from V and 2 bases from J, with 14 bases in between. There are 16 residues in the CDR3.

A note on this clone: Other DNA sequences from this sample encode an identical CDR3 as well. CDR3 in DNA: TGTGCCAGCAGCTTAGCGGCAGGGGGCGAGCAGTACTTC. This gives the protein CASSLAAGGEQYF. The chain links TRBV7-6 to TRBJ2-7; TRBD1 agrees at 7 bases. CDR3 size: 13 residues. Germline assignment: CDR1 SGHVS and CDR2 FNYEAQ. With 0 bases clipped from V and 6 bases from J, the junction kept 2 bases outside the gene matches. The full variable domain, rest sourced from reference TRBV7-6 and TRBJ2-7, is GAGVSQSPRYKVTKRGQDVALRCDPISGHVSLYWYRQALGQGPEFLTYFNYEAQQDKSGLPNDRFSAERPEGSISTLTIQRTEQRDSAMYRCASSLAAGGEQYFGPGTRLTVT.